These T cell receptor beta chains were read from a single sample in a study of shared clonotypes between healthy human individuals. Produced via immunoSEQ multiplex PCR; TCRdb's table is partial and in-frame only. Here the sample spans under 1,100,000 clones, 65% to 80% being singletons. The sequenced sample was memory CD4+ T cells sorted from blood. Source of these receptors: a man aged 18 to 29 in good health. Both conserved end residues are part of each CDR3. The D gene is left open where the match is weak. Clone size is shown for a subset of rows, as once, few, many or a class of expanded clone.

abundance | j_gene | v_gene | d_gene | CDR3aa | CDR3nt
once | TRBJ2-3 | TRBV6-4 | TRBD1 | CASSTTGGTDTQYF | TGTGCCAGCAGTACCACAGGGGGGACAGATACGCAGTATTTT
NA | TRBJ1-2 | TRBV6-5 | NA | CASRDGTLLSGYTF | TGTGCCAGCAGAGACGGGACTCTTCTTAGTGGCTACACCTTC
few | TRBJ1-3 | TRBV2 | TRBD1 | CASSYGQAGNTIYF | TGTGCCAGCAGCTACGGACAGGCTGGAAACACCATATATTTT
NA | TRBJ2-1 | TRBV7-2 | TRBD2 | CASSFQRGGGEQFF | TGTGCCAGCAGCTTCCAGCGGGGGGGCGGTGAGCAGTTCTTC
NA | TRBJ2-7 | TRBV7-2 | TRBD2 | CASSLETSGAPYEQYF | TGTGCCAGCAGCTTAGAAACTAGCGGGGCCCCCTACGAGCAGTACTTC
once | TRBJ1-1 | TRBV7-9 | NA | CASSFLQRGGEAFF | TGTGCCAGCAGCTTCCTACAGCGGGGCGGTGAAGCTTTCTTT
NA | TRBJ2-3 | TRBV25-1 | NA | CASSELRSVGGQGTQYF | TGTGCCAGCAGTGAACTCCGGAGCGTCGGGGGGCAAGGTACGCAGTATTTT
NA | TRBJ1-6 | TRBV5-6 | NA | CASSDRLIGSPLHF | TGTGCCAGCAGCGACCGCTTGATAGGGTCACCCCTCCACTTT
NA | TRBJ2-5 | TRBV10-2 | TRBD2 | CASSDGGSGGGTQYF | TGCGCCAGCAGTGACGGGGGCTCGGGAGGGGGGACCCAGTACTTC
NA | TRBJ1-4 | TRBV5-1 | NA | CASSFDNEKLFF | TGCGCCAGCAGCTTTGATAATGAAAAACTGTTTTTT
NA | TRBJ1-1 | TRBV6-6 | NA | CASSRGTGSTEAFF | TGTGCCAGCAGTAGGGGAACAGGTAGCACTGAAGCTTTCTTT
NA | TRBJ2-3 | TRBV7-2 | NA | CASSPRLSSTDTQYF | TGTGCCAGCAGCCCTCGACTCAGTAGCACAGATACGCAGTATTTT
few | TRBJ2-5 | TRBV4-3 | TRBD2 | CASSHGTSGGQETQYF | TGCGCCAGCAGCCACGGGACTAGCGGGGGACAAGAGACCCAGTACTTC